The next 9 T cell receptor beta chains were all read from a single sample in a study of regulatory T cells in long-lasting Graves disease. This sample's time point: newly diagnosed GD, antithyroid drugs for less than 3 months. PBMC RNA served as the TCR library source. Through Arm-PCR of CDR3 regions and iRepertoire HTBI primers, TCR beta libraries were built. TCRdb independently ran MiXCR on the multiplex PCR reads; one entry per CDR3 protein. The data hold roughly 400,000 distinct CDR3 sequences, with 15% observed a single time. This sample also belongs to another study, concerning T cells in Graves' hyperthyroidism and ophthalmopathy.

The starting material was peripheral blood mononuclear cells (PBMCs), obtained at new diagnosis, from a patient treated with antithyroid drugs. The receptors derive from a woman aged 40 to 49 with Graves disease.

This clonotype was counted between two and nine times. V gene TRBV25-1 combines with J gene TRBJ1-3, with TRBD1 as a possible D gene (6 bases). Trimming shortened V by 8 bases and J by 2 bases, and 10 bases separated the two germline ends. This CDR3 region has 13 residues. Germline-derived CDR1 and CDR2 are MGHDK and SYGVNS. CDR3 DNA: TGTGCCAGCTCCGGACAGCCTGGAAACACCATATATTTT. Translated, it gives CASSGQPGNTIYF.

The chain links TRBV6-5 to TRBJ2-3; no firm D call. Trimming cost V 0 bases and J 2 bases, with 3 bases left between them. Germline CDR1 reads MNHEY; CDR2 reads SVGAGI. The CDR3 contains 13 residues. This chain's CDR3 is CASSYSITDTQYF. The CDR3 nucleotides read TGTGCCAGCAGTTACTCGATCACAGATACGCAGTATTTT.

The sample holds many counts of this clonotype. V and J are TRBV9 and TRBJ2-2; D is possibly TRBD2 (6 bases). With 0 bases removed from V and 5 bases from J, the gap between germline ends came to 8 bases. CDR3 length equals 14 residues. Germline V gene data show CDR1 as SGDLS and CDR2 as YYNGEE. In DNA form, the CDR3 reads TGTGCCAGCAGCGTAGCGGGGGAGACCGGGGAGCTGTTTTTT. Translating gives CASSVAGETGELFF.

The chain links TRBV5-5 to TRBJ2-5, with D unresolved. V was shortened by 1 base and J by 0 bases, with 7 bases between the two germline ends. The CDR3 runs to 14 residues. The V gene's germline CDR1 is SGHKS and CDR2 YYEKEE (reference sequence). DNA for the CDR3: TGTGCCAGCAGCTTGAGGCACAACCAAGAGACCCAGTACTTC. The encoded protein is CASSLRHNQETQYF.

The count of this clonotype is one. The rearrangement uses TRBV20-1 and TRBJ2-7, with D possibly TRBD1 on 5 matching bases. The ends were cut back, 4 bases at V and 4 bases at J, with 14 bases in the middle. Germline lookup yields CDR1 DFQATT and CDR2 SNEGSKA (reference sequence). The CDR3 spans 13 residues. The CDR3 spells CSATDKGLYEQYF. DNA of the CDR3: TGCAGTGCTACTGACAAGGGGCTGTACGAGCAGTACTTC.

A note on this clonotype: With only one base between it and a far larger clone, this is likely a read error. The chain combines TRBV12-3 or TRBV12-4 with TRBJ2-1; 12 nucleotides align to TRBD2. This CDR3 spans 18 amino acids. The CDR3 sequence is CASSKPSGRATSYNQQFF. The CDR3 coding sequence is TGTGCCAGCAGTAAACCTAGCGGGAGGGCCACCTCCTACAATCAGCAGTTCTTC.

This clonotype was picked up many times. The CDR3 region is CAWRGMTWRGGGGYTF. CDR3 coding DNA: TGTGCCTGGAGAGGAATGACGTGGAGGGGCGGCGGTGGCTACACCTTC. This chain connects TRBV30 to TRBJ1-2; D is perhaps TRBD1 (5 bases). Germline V gene lookup returns CDR1 GTSNPN and CDR2 SVGIG (reference sequence). Trimming shortened V by 3 bases and J by 7 bases, and 24 bases separated the two germline ends. This CDR3 spans 16 amino acids.

About this clonotype itself: A read error is possible here, since a much larger clone lies one base away. The chain uses TRBV28 and TRBJ2-1, with 13 bases fitting TRBD2. CDR3 length equals 18 residues. Germline V gives CDR1 MDHEN, CDR2 SYDVKM. This CDR3 reads CASGFALAGGRSYNEQFF. CDR3 sequence (DNA): TGTGCCAGCGGTTTCGCACTAGCGGGAGGGCGCTCCTACAATGAGCAGTTCTTC.

Many counts were recorded for this clonotype. The chain recombines TRBV27 with TRBJ2-7, with TRBD2 identical over 12 bases. The germline gives CDR1 MNHEY, CDR2 SMNVEV (reference sequence). The CDR3 loop spans 14 amino acids. Trimming removed 4 bases from V and 5 bases from J; junction bases left unmatched: 3. The chain's CDR3 is CASSSTSGSDEQYF. The CDR3, as DNA: TGTGCCAGCAGTTCGACTAGCGGGAGCGACGAGCAGTACTTC.